The next 6 T cell receptor beta chains were all read from a single sample in a study of blood T cell repertoires in COVID-19. Measured with immunoSEQ multiplex PCR; TCRdb has only the in-frame clones, and not every one. The table lists approximately 150,000 clones, roughly 87% of them singletons. The sequencing input was peripheral blood. The receptors originated from a woman aged 55-70 years with active or convalescent COVID-19.

The chain has TRBV19 and TRBJ1-6; 8 bases map to TRBD1. The junction had 7 bases not matched to a gene; V was cut back by 6 bases and J by 6 bases. This CDR3 has 15 residues. Germline V gives CDR1 LNHDA, CDR2 SQIVND (reference sequence). CDR3 region: CASSTTGGSNSPLHF. As DNA, the CDR3 is TGTGCCAGTAGCACAACAGGGGGAAGTAATTCACCCCTCCACTTT.

This sequence joins TRBV2 and TRBJ2-3; weak D call: TRBD2 (7 bases). This CDR3 contains 14 residues. V lost 4 bases, J lost 4 bases, and 12 bases lay in between. Per germline, CDR1 SNHLY and CDR2 FYNNEI. The DNA of the CDR3 is TGTGCCAGCAGTGGGGGGGGCAGGGCAGATACGCAGTATTTT. Translated: CASSGGGRADTQYF.

V and J are TRBV7-2 and TRBJ1-4; a possible D gene is TRBD1 (5 bases). CDR3 size: 13 residues. The V gene's germline CDR1 is SGHTA and CDR2 FQGNSA. Deletions cut 5 bases from V and 8 bases from J, with 12 bases between. The CDR3 bases are TGTGCCAGCAGCCCGGGGGGTAGGGAAAAACTGTTTTTT. This gives the protein CASSPGGREKLFF.

The chain couples TRBV19 to TRBJ1-2; D is unclear. This CDR3 region has 14 residues. Per germline, CDR1 LNHDA and CDR2 SQIVND (reference sequence). Trimming shortened V by 4 bases and J by 7 bases, and 16 bases separated the two germline ends. The CDR3: CASSTERRSGGYTF. CDR3 in DNA: TGTGCCAGTAGTACAGAAAGGCGTTCGGGTGGCTACACCTTC. The complete variable domain, with remaining parts taken from reference TRBV19 and TRBJ1-2, reads DGGITQSPKYLFRKEGQNVTLSCEQNLNHDAMYWYRQDPGQGLRLIYYSQIVNDFQKGDIAEGYSVSREKKESFPLTVTSAQKNPTAFYLCASSTERRSGGYTFGSGTRLTVV.

The rearrangement links TRBV18 to TRBJ1-3; D gene ambiguous. The length of the CDR3 is 13 residues. The germline CDR1 and CDR2 sequences are KGHSH and LQKENI. V lost 3 bases and J 6 bases, leaving 9 bases between the germline ends. The CDR3 coding sequence is TGTGCCAGCTCACCGAAGATAGAAAACACCATATATTTT. Its protein is CASSPKIENTIYF.

This clone was recorded a few times. The rearrangement uses TRBV29-1 and TRBJ1-1; 9 positions match TRBD1. The V segment lost 1 base and the J segment 7 bases; nucleotides outside the gene matches: 7. Per the germline V gene, CDR1 is SQVTM and CDR2 is ANQGSEA. This CDR3 comprises 14 residues. DNA for the CDR3: TGCAGCGTTGAAGTTTTTGGGGGACAGGGTGAAGCTTTCTTT. This gives the protein CSVEVFGGQGEAFF. Full variable domain (outside the CDR3, taken from reference TRBV29-1 and TRBJ1-1): SAVISQKPSRDICQRGTSLTIQCQVDSQVTMMFWYRQQPGQSLTLIATANQGSEATYESGFVIDKFPISRPNLTFSTLTVSNMSPEDSSIYLCSVEVFGGQGEAFFGQGTRLTVV.